This is a list of T cell receptor beta chains from one sample in a study of T cells in Graves' hyperthyroidism and ophthalmopathy. Using its own MiXCR run on the multiplex PCR reads, TCRdb lists one record per CDR3 protein. The sample holds about 700,000 distinct CDR3 sequences, 45% seen once. The sample taken for sequencing was peripheral blood or thyroid tissue (not recorded which). The source of these receptors is an adult man with Graves' disease, either hyperthyroidism or ophthalmopathy (not recorded which). The CDR3 runs from the conserved cysteine through the conserved F or W. A D gene is named only where the DNA matches it firmly. The size entry is marked missing in some rows and otherwise reads once, few, many or a size class.

>NA|TRBV7-6|TRBJ2-5|TRBD1
CASSNNRGYQETQYF
TGTGCCAGCAGTAACAACAGGGGATATCAAGAGACCCAGTACTTC
>once|TRBV7-9|TRBJ2-5|TRBD1
CASSLAGQLQETQYF
TGTGCCAGCAGCTTAGCGGGACAGCTTCAAGAGACCCAGTACTTC
>NA|TRBV15|TRBJ2-7|TRBD1
CATSRLNRGDYEQYF
TGTGCCACCAGCAGACTCAACAGGGGGGACTACGAGCAGTACTTC
>NA|TRBV2|TRBJ1-2|TRBD1
CASSQPNRGGYTF
TGTGCCAGCAGTCAGCCGAACAGGGGTGGCTACACCTTC
>NA|TRBV5-1|TRBJ1-1|NA
CASSPQTLGVGGTEAFF
TGCGCCAGCAGCCCCCAGACGTTGGGGGTCGGGGGCACTGAAGCTTTCTTT
>NA|TRBV2|TRBJ1-1|NA
CASVEEGREAFF
TGTGCCAGCGTTGAGGAGGGTAGGGAAGCTTTCTTT
>once|TRBV25-1|TRBJ1-3|TRBD1
CASSCGDSSGNTIYF
TGTGCCAGCAGCTGCGGGGACAGCTCTGGAAACACCATATATTTT
>NA|TRBV10-3|TRBJ1-2|TRBD1
CAISGGQGTYGYTF
TGTGCCATCAGTGGCGGACAGGGCACTTATGGCTACACCTTC
>NA|TRBV7-9|TRBJ2-5|TRBD2
CASSLSSLPGLAGEETQYF
TGTGCCAGCAGCTTGTCAAGCCTACCGGGACTAGCGGGAGAAGAGACCCAGTACTTC
>few|TRBV12-3/TRBV12-4|TRBJ2-7|NA
CASSLPGVEQYF
TGTGCCAGCAGCTTACCGGGGGTCGAGCAGTACTTC
>once|TRBV6-5|TRBJ2-7|TRBD1
CASSYLSGTGSLLYEQYF
TGTGCCAGCAGTTACTTGAGTGGGACAGGGTCGCTACTATACGAGCAGTACTTC
>NA|TRBV7-9|TRBJ1-5|TRBD1
CASSPGTGVTQPQHF
TGTGCCAGCAGCCCCGGGACAGGGGTAACTCAGCCCCAGCATTTT
>NA|TRBV25-1|TRBJ2-7|TRBD2
CASTAAGYEQYF
TGTGCCAGCACGGCAGCGGGATACGAGCAGTACTTC
>few|TRBV12-3/TRBV12-4|TRBJ1-5|NA
CASSPTGSLGNQPQHF
TGTGCCAGCAGTCCAACAGGATCGTTGGGGAATCAGCCCCAGCATTTT
>NA|TRBV5-4|TRBJ2-7|NA
CASSRGSREQYF
TGTGCCAGCAGCCGGGGCTCCCGGGAGCAGTACTTC
>NA|TRBV2|TRBJ2-5|NA
CASSEPEATQYF
TGTGCCAGCAGTGAGCCTGAGGCAACCCAGTACTTC
>NA|TRBV25-1|TRBJ2-7|NA
CAPLGGGLYEQYF
TGTGCTCCCCTTGGGGGAGGCCTCTACGAGCAGTACTTC
>few|TRBV14|TRBJ1-2|TRBD1
CASSQDFSGQGGYTF
TGTGCCAGCAGCCAAGATTTCTCTGGACAGGGTGGCTACACCTTC
>many|TRBV29-1|TRBJ1-2|TRBD1
CSVASGTGGYGYTF
TGCAGCGTAGCTTCCGGGACAGGGGGTTATGGCTACACCTTC
>many|TRBV2|TRBJ1-2|NA
CASSQERYGYTF
TGTGCCAGCAGTCAGGAACGGTATGGCTACACCTTC
>NA|TRBV6-5|TRBJ2-7|NA
CASSYSVGSSYEQYF
TGTGCCAGCAGTTACTCAGTCGGGAGCTCCTACGAGCAGTACTTC
>NA|TRBV7-2|TRBJ1-2|NA
CTSSLNSPVYGYAF
TGTACCAGCAGCTTAAACAGTCCTGTCTATGGCTACGCCTTC
>NA|TRBV2|TRBJ1-6|NA
CASSERRRMRNSPLHF
TGTGCCAGCAGTGAACGGCGGCGCATGAGGAATTCACCCCTCCACTTT
>NA|TRBV19|TRBJ2-7|NA
CASSPRAGIGEQYF
TGTGCCAGTAGTCCACGGGCGGGGATCGGCGAGCAGTACTTC
>many|TRBV10-3|TRBJ2-7|TRBD2
CAISERGGDGEQYF
TGTGCCATCAGTGAGCGGGGGGGCGACGGCGAGCAGTACTTC
>many|TRBV2|TRBJ2-7|TRBD2
CASRRRSGGSDEQYF
TGTGCCAGCAGACGAAGATCTGGCGGGAGCGACGAGCAGTACTTC
>NA|TRBV15|TRBJ1-5|TRBD1
CATRESGTGSGDQPQHF
TGTGCCACCAGGGAGTCCGGGACAGGGAGCGGCGATCAGCCCCAGCATTTT
>NA|TRBV20-1|TRBJ2-2|NA
CSARDLTGNTGELFF
TGCAGTGCTAGAGACCTGACAGGGAACACCGGGGAGCTGTTTTTT
>NA|TRBV29-1|TRBJ1-1|NA
CSSSSGNLNTEAFF
TGCAGCTCGTCCTCGGGGAATTTAAACACTGAAGCTTTCTTT
>NA|TRBV7-9|TRBJ2-7|NA
CASSLQGTLIYEQYF
TGTGCCAGCAGCTTGCAGGGGACTCTGATCTACGAGCAGTACTTC
>NA|TRBV7-9|TRBJ1-4|TRBD1
CASSSAGTADEKLFF
TGTGCCAGCAGCTCGGCGGGGACAGCGGATGAAAAACTGTTTTTT
>NA|TRBV7-9|TRBJ1-3|NA
CASSQDLGAGGNTIYF
TGTGCCAGCAGCCAAGATCTGGGGGCGGGCGGAAACACCATATATTTT
>NA|TRBV6-1|TRBJ1-5|NA
CASSVEGVSFYNQPQHF
TGTGCCAGCAGTGTGGAGGGAGTTAGTTTTTACAATCAGCCCCAGCATTTT
>few|TRBV12-3/TRBV12-4|TRBJ1-3|TRBD1
CASSLTGGGNTIYF
TGTGCCAGCAGTTTAACAGGGGGAGGAAACACCATATATTTT
>many|TRBV24-1|TRBJ2-5|NA
CATSDLETQYF
TGTGCCACCAGTGATCTAGAGACCCAGTACTTC
>NA|TRBV6-5|TRBJ2-7|NA
CASSYEGGSYEQYF
TGTGCCAGCAGTTATGAGGGGGGGTCCTACGAGCAGTACTTC
>NA|TRBV7-2|TRBJ2-7|TRBD2
CASSYQTRLAGVYEQYF
TGTGCCAGCAGTTACCAAACGAGACTAGCGGGGGTCTACGAGCAGTACTTC
>NA|TRBV2|TRBJ2-5|TRBD1
CASSTGGPETQYF
TGTGCCAGCAGTACAGGGGGCCCAGAGACCCAGTACTTC
>many|TRBV24-1|TRBJ2-7|NA
CATSAGWEQYF
TGTGCCACCAGTGCGGGATGGGAGCAGTACTTC
>NA|TRBV9|TRBJ1-2|TRBD1
CASSVPGQGYGYTF
TGTGCCAGCAGCGTCCCGGGACAGGGCTATGGCTACACCTTC
>few|TRBV12-3/TRBV12-4|TRBJ1-4|TRBD1
CASSFGDRGSEKLFF
TGTGCCAGCAGTTTTGGGGACAGGGGGAGTGAAAAACTGTTTTTT
>NA|TRBV7-9|TRBJ2-7|TRBD2
CAGSPGGYEQYF
TGTGCCGGCAGCCCGGGGGGGTACGAGCAGTACTTC
>few|TRBV2|TRBJ1-1|TRBD1
CASSEAVAGGTEAFF
TGTGCCAGCAGTGAAGCGGTCGCAGGGGGCACTGAAGCTTTCTTT
>few|TRBV9|TRBJ2-7|TRBD2
CATKRGRAYEQYF
TGTGCCACCAAGCGGGGCCGAGCCTACGAGCAGTACTTC
>NA|TRBV5-4|TRBJ2-5|NA
CASSPGTSEETQYF
TGTGCCAGCAGCCCCGGGACTTCCGAAGAGACCCAGTACTTC
>few|TRBV6-5|TRBJ1-2|NA
CASSPVGIYEYGYTF
TGTGCCAGCAGCCCCGTGGGGATTTATGAATATGGCTACACCTTC
>NA|TRBV7-9|TRBJ1-3|TRBD1
CASSGGTGRNTIYF
TGTGCCAGCAGCGGAGGGACAGGCCGAAACACCATATATTTT
>NA|TRBV2|TRBJ2-7|NA
CASSVGKAGSYHEQYF
TGTGCCAGCAGCGTTGGGAAGGCAGGGTCCTACCACGAGCAGTACTTC
>few|TRBV5-1|TRBJ2-6|NA
CASNFGSGANVLTF
TGCGCCAGCAACTTTGGATCCGGGGCCAACGTCCTGACTTTC
>many|TRBV7-2|TRBJ2-2|NA
CASSLEAEIGELFF
TGTGCCAGCAGCTTAGAGGCAGAGATCGGGGAGCTGTTTTTT
>NA|TRBV4-1|TRBJ2-2|TRBD1
CASSDRGGVVSGELFF
TGTGCCAGCTCCGACAGGGGGGGAGTGGTCTCCGGGGAGCTGTTTTTT
>NA|TRBV12-3/TRBV12-4|TRBJ2-7|TRBD1
CASTETGNGAYEQYF
TGTGCCAGCACCGAGACAGGGAATGGGGCCTACGAGCAGTACTTC
>NA|TRBV2|TRBJ1-6|NA
CASSSDQTGFNSPLHF
TGTGCCAGCAGTTCCGACCAGACAGGCTTTAATTCACCCCTCCACTTT
>NA|TRBV7-9|TRBJ2-5|TRBD2
CASSFLAGVGETQYF
TGTGCCAGCAGCTTTCTAGCGGGAGTTGGGGAGACCCAGTACTTC
>NA|TRBV15|TRBJ1-1|NA
CATSRDRDFTEAFF
TGTGCCACCAGCAGAGATAGGGATTTCACTGAAGCTTTCTTT
>NA|TRBV7-3|TRBJ1-1|NA
CASSLRFGAKYEAFF
TGTGCCAGCAGCTTAAGGTTTGGGGCGAAGTACGAAGCTTTCTTT
>few|TRBV20-1|TRBJ1-4|NA
CSASGGQGEKLFF
TGCAGTGCTAGTGGTGGCCAAGGGGAAAAACTGTTTTTT
>few|TRBV19|TRBJ2-2|TRBD1
CASSPTDRGAGELFF
TGTGCCAGTAGTCCTACGGACAGGGGGGCCGGGGAGCTGTTTTTT